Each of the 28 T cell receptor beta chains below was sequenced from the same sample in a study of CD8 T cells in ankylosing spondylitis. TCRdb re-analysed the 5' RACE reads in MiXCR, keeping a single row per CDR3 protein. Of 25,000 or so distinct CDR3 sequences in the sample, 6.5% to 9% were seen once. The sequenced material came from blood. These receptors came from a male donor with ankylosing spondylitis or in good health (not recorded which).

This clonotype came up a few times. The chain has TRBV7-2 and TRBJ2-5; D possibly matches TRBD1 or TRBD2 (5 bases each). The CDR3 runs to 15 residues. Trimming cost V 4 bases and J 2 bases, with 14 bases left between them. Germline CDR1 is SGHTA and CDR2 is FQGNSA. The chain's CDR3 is CASSSRDVKQETQYF. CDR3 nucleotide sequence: TGTGCCAGCAGCTCCCGGGACGTGAAACAAGAGACCCAGTACTTC.

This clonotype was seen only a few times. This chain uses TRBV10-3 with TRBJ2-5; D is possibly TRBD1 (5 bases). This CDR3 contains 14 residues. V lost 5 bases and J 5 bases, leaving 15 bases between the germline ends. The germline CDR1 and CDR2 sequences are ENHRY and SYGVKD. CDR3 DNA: TGTGCCATCAGTTTTAAAGGGGAAAGGGAGACCCAGTACTTC. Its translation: CAISFKGERETQYF.

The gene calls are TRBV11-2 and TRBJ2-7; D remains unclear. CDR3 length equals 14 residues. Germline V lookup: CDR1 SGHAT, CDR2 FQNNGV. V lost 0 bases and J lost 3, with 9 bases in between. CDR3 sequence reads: CASSLEGYSYEQYF. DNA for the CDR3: TGTGCCAGCAGCTTAGAAGGGTATAGCTACGAGCAGTACTTC.

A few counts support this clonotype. This chain's CDR3 is CASSPSGTNYEQYV. The CDR3 nucleotides read TGTGCCAGCAGCCCCAGCGGGACTAACTACGAGCAGTACGTC. V and J are TRBV6-2 or TRBV6-3 and TRBJ2-7; 7 nucleotides align to TRBD2. Trimming cost V 6 bases and J 3 bases; bases outside gene matches: 8. The CDR3 totals 14 residues. Looked up from germline, CDR1 is MNHEY and CDR2 is SVGEGT.

The CDR3 sequence: CASSISTGELFF. CDR3 DNA sequence: TGTGCCAGCAGTATATCCACCGGGGAGCTGTTTTTT. The V call is TRBV28, the J call TRBJ2-2; the D is unclear. This CDR3 spans 12 amino acids. Germline V gene sequence: CDR1 MDHEN, CDR2 SYDVKM. Trimming cost V 5 bases and J 4 bases, with 5 bases left between them.

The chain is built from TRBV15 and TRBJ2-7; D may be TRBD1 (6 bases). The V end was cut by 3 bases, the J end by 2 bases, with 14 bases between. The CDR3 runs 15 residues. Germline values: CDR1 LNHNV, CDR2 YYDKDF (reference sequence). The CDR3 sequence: CATSRGTIGTYEQYF. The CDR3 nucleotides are TGTGCCACCAGCAGGGGGACAATCGGGACCTACGAGCAGTACTTC.

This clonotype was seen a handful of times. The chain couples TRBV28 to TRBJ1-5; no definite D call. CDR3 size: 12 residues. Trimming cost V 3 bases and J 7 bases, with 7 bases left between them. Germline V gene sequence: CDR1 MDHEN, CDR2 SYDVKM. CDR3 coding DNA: TGTGCCAGCAGTTTCCCCTTACAGCCCCAGCATTTT. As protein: CASSFPLQPQHF.

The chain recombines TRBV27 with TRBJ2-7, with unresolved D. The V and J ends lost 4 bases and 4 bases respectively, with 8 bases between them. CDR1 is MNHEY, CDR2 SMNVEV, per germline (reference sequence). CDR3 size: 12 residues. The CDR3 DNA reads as TGTGCCAGCAGTTCTGGGCATTACGAGCAGTACTTC. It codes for CASSSGHYEQYF.

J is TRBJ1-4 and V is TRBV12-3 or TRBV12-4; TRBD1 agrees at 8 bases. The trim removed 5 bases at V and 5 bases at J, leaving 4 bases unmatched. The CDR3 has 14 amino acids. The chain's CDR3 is CASSLGQGNEKLFF. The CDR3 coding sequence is TGTGCCAGCAGTCTTGGACAGGGAAATGAAAAACTGTTTTTT.

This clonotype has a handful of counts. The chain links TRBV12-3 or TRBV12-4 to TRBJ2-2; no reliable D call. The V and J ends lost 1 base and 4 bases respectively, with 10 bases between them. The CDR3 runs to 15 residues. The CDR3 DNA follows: TGTGCCAGCAGTTTAGAAGCCCGGAGCACCGGGGAGCTGTTTTTT. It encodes CASSLEARSTGELFF.

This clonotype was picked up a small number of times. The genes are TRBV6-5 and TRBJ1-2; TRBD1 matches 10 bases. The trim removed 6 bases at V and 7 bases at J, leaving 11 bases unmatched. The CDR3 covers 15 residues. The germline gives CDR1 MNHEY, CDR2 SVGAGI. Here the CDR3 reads CASRPRQGAILGYTF. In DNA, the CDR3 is TGTGCCAGCAGGCCCCGACAGGGGGCGATTCTTGGCTACACCTTC.

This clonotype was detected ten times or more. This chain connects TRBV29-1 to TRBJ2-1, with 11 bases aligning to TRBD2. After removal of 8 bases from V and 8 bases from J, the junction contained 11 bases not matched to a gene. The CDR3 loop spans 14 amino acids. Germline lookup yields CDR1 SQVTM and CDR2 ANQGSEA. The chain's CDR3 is CSSNLAGGGDEQFF. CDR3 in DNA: TGCAGCTCAAACCTAGCGGGAGGTGGGGATGAGCAGTTCTTC.

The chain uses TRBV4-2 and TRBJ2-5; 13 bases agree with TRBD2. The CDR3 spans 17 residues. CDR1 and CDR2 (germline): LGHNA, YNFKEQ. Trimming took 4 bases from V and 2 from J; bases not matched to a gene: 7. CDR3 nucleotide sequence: TGTGCCAGCAGCCTTACGGGACTAGCGGGATATCAAGAGACCCAGTACTTC. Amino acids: CASSLTGLAGYQETQYF.

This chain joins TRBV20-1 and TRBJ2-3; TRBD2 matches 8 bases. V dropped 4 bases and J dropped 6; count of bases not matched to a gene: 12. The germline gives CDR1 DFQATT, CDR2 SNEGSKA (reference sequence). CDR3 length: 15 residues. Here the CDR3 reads CSATADSGVYDTQYF. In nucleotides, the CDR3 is TGCAGTGCTACCGCAGATAGCGGGGTTTATGATACGCAGTATTTT.

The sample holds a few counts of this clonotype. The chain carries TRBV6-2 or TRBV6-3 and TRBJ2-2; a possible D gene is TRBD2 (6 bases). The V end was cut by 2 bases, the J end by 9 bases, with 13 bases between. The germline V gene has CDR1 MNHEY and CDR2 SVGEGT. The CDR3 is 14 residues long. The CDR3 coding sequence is TGTGCCAGCAGTTACGGAGGGGTGGGCCGGGAGCTGTTTTTT. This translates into CASSYGGVGRELFF.

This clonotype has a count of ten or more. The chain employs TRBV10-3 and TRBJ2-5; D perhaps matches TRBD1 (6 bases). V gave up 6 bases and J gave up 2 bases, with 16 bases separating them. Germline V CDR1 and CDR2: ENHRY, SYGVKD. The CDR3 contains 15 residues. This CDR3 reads CAISKLDSLQETQYF. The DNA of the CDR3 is TGTGCCATCAGCAAACTGGACAGTCTGCAAGAGACCCAGTACTTC.

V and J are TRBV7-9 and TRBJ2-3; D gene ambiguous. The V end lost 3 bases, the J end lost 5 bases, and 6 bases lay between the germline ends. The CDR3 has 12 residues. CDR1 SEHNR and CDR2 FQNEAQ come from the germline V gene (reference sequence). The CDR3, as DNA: TGTGCCAGCAGCTTGACCGTAGATACGCAGTATTTT. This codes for CASSLTVDTQYF.

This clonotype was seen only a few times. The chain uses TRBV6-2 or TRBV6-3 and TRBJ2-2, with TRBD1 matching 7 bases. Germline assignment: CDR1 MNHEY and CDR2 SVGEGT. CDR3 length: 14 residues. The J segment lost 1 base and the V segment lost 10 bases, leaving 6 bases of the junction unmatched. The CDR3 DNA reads TGTGCCACCAAGGGGGCCCTGAACACCGGGGAGCTGTTTTTT. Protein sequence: CATKGALNTGELFF.

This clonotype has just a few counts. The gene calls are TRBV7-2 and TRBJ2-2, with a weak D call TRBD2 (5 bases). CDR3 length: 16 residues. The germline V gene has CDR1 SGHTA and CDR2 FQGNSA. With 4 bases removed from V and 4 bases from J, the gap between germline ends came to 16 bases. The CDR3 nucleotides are TGTGCCAGCAGCTCGGCGAGGGCAAGAGGCACCGGGGAGCTGTTTTTT. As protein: CASSSARARGTGELFF.

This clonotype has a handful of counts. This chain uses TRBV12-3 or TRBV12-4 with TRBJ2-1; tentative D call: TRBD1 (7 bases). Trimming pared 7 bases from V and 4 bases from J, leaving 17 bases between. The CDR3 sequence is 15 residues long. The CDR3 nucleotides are TGTGCCAGCACCCTAGGGGGGACAGCTTACAATGAGCAGTTCTTC. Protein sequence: CASTLGGTAYNEQFF.

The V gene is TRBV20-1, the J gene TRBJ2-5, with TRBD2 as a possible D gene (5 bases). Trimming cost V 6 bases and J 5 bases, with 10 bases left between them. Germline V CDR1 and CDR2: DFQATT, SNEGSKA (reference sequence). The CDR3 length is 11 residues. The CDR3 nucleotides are TGCAGTGCCGGACTCGGGGAGACCCAGTACTTC. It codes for CSAGLGETQYF.

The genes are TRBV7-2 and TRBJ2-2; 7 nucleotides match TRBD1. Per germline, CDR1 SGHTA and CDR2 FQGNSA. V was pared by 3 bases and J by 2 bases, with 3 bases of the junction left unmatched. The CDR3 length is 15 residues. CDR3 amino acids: CASSLRQGNTGELFF. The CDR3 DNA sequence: TGTGCCAGCAGCTTGAGACAGGGTAACACCGGGGAGCTGTTTTTT.

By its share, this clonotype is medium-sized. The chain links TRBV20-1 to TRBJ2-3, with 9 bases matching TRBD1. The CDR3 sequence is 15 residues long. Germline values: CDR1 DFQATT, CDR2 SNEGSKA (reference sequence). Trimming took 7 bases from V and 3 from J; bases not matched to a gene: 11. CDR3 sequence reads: CSGYNSGQGTDTQYF. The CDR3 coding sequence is TGCAGTGGCTACAATTCCGGACAGGGGACAGATACGCAGTATTTT.

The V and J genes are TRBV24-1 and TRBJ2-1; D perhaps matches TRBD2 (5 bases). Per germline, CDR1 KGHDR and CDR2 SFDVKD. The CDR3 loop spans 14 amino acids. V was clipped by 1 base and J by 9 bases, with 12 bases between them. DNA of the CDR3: TGTGCCACCAGTGATTTTGCGGGTTGGAGTGAGCAGTTCTTC. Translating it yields CATSDFAGWSEQFF.

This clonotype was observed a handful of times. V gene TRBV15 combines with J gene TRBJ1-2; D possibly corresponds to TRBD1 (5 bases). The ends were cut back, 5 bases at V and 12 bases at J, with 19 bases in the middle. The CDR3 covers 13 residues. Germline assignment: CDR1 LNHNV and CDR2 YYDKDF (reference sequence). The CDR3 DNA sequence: TGTGCCACCAGCGGCGGGGAAGGGGAGAACAACACCTTC. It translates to CATSGGEGENNTF.

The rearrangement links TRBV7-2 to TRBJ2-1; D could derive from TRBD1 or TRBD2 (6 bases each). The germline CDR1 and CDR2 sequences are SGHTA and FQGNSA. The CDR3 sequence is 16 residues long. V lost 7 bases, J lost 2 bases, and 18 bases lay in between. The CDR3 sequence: CASTNGGGSPYNEQFF. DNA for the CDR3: TGTGCCAGCACCAACGGGGGCGGAAGTCCCTACAATGAGCAGTTCTTC.

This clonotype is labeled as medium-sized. CDR3 in DNA: TGCAGCGGAGGACAGAGACACAATGAGCAGTTCTTC. Protein product: CSGGQRHNEQFF. The V gene is TRBV29-1, the J gene TRBJ2-1; weak D call: TRBD1 (6 bases). This CDR3 is 12 amino acids long. In germline, CDR1 is SQVTM, CDR2 ANQGSEA. The V and J ends lost 7 bases and 5 bases respectively, with 12 bases between them.

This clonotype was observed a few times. The CDR3 spells CASSLAGSPTPSTGELFF. CDR3 DNA: TGCGCCAGCAGCTTGGCTGGTTCCCCCACCCCGTCCACCGGGGAGCTGTTTTTT. The chain joins TRBV5-1 to TRBJ2-2; no clear D gene. This CDR3 is built from 18 residues. Germline lookup yields CDR1 SGHRS and CDR2 YFSETQ. The V and J ends lost 0 bases and 4 bases respectively, with 19 bases between them.